One sample yielded the 21 T cell receptor beta chains listed below, sequenced in a study of T cell responses to AZD1222 COVID-19 vaccine. Here immunoSEQ multiplex PCR was the method, and the copy in TCRdb shows in-frame clones only, minus some. The sample lists 80,000 to 90,000 clones; roughly 89% were seen once. This specimen was peripheral blood, taken on day 0 of AZD1222 vaccination. The receptors stem from an adult in good health.

The chain joins TRBV5-5 to TRBJ1-5; 9 positions match TRBD1. Per the germline V gene, CDR1 is SGHKS and CDR2 is YYEKEE (reference sequence). V shed 4 bases, J shed 6 bases, and the junction held 14 bases outside the gene matches. This CDR3 spans 17 amino acids. The CDR3 nucleotides read TGTGCCAGCAGCCCGGACAGGGGAACCCTTTTGGGTCAGCCCCAGCATTTT. Translated, it gives CASSPDRGTLLGQPQHF.

The V gene is TRBV27, the J gene TRBJ2-2; tentatively, D is TRBD2 (7 bases). V lost 6 bases, J lost 0 bases, and 20 bases lay in between. This CDR3 is 18 amino acids long. CDR1 is MNHEY and CDR2 is SMNVEV in the germline V gene (reference sequence). The DNA for the CDR3 is TGTGCCAGCAGGCCTCTATCGGGGGGACACGCGAACACCGGGGAGCTGTTTTTT. Its protein product is CASRPLSGGHANTGELFF.

V is TRBV2 and J is TRBJ1-2; TRBD1 might be the D (6 bases). The CDR3 is 17 residues long. Trimming removed 8 bases at V and 3 bases at J, with 25 bases between. Germline CDR1 reads SNHLY; CDR2 reads FYNNEI. The CDR3 spells CASDPLPGQIGHYGYTF. Written as DNA, the CDR3 is TGTGCCAGCGACCCTTTACCCGGACAGATAGGGCACTATGGCTACACCTTC.

Here the CDR3 reads CATSDLGLTGLDGNTIYF. The CDR3 bases are TGTGCCACCAGTGATTTGGGACTTACAGGGTTAGATGGAAACACCATATATTTT. J is TRBJ1-3 and V is TRBV24-1; weak D call: TRBD1 (6 bases). The CDR3 spans 18 residues. CDR1 and CDR2 (germline): KGHDR, SFDVKD. Trimming removed 0 bases at V and 3 bases at J, with 17 bases between.

The CDR3 coding sequence is TGTGCCAGCAGTTGGACAGCCTCTGGAAACACCATATATTTT. This translates into CASSWTASGNTIYF. V gene TRBV6-6 combines with J gene TRBJ1-3; D possibly corresponds to TRBD1 (6 bases). V dropped 4 bases and J dropped 0 bases, with 7 bases sitting between them. Per the germline V gene, CDR1 is MNHNY and CDR2 is SVGAGI (reference sequence). CDR3 length equals 14 residues.

In nucleotides, the CDR3 is TGTGCCAGCTCACTAACAACTACCTACACCGGGGAGCTGTTTTTT. As protein: CASSLTTTYTGELFF. This chain uses TRBV18 with TRBJ2-2; D unclear. The germline CDR1 and CDR2 sequences are KGHSH and LQKENI. The V and J ends lost 4 bases and 3 bases respectively, with 12 bases between them. This CDR3 is built from 15 residues.

The V call is TRBV27, the J call TRBJ1-6; D perhaps matches TRBD1 (6 bases). Germline assignment: CDR1 MNHEY and CDR2 SMNVEV (reference sequence). The CDR3 spans 15 residues. Trimming left V 5 bases short and J 0 bases short, with 8 bases between. In nucleotides, the CDR3 is TGTGCCAGCAGTACAGGGTTCTCCTATAATTCACCCCTCCACTTT. This gives the protein CASSTGFSYNSPLHF.

This clone has a single count. The chain uses TRBV15 and TRBJ2-7; TRBD1 might be the D (6 bases). The CDR3 contains 14 residues. The germline V and J ends were trimmed by 5 bases and 3 bases, with 14 bases remaining between them. CDR1 LNHNV and CDR2 YYDKDF come from the germline V gene (reference sequence). The CDR3 coding sequence is TGTGCCACCAGCCTTGGACAGAGATACTACGAGCAGTACTTC. Translating it yields CATSLGQRYYEQYF.

V gene TRBV6-5 combines with J gene TRBJ2-2; TRBD1 is a possible D gene (8 bases). Germline V gives CDR1 MNHEY, CDR2 SVGAGI. CDR3 length equals 15 residues. Deletions cut 8 bases from V and 5 bases from J, with 18 bases between. The DNA for the CDR3 is TGTGCCAGCTTTACACAGGGGGGGAAAACCGGGGAGCTGTTTTTT. Translating it yields CASFTQGGKTGELFF.

The chain joins TRBV27 to TRBJ2-3; D is possibly TRBD2 (5 bases). Germline values: CDR1 MNHEY, CDR2 SMNVEV (reference sequence). CDR3 length equals 17 residues. The V and J ends lost 2 bases and 2 bases respectively, with 17 bases between them. DNA of the CDR3: TGTGCCAGCAGTTTAGAACGGGGAAGCGGTTACACAGATACGCAGTATTTT. Its protein is CASSLERGSGYTDTQYF.

V and J are TRBV6-5 and TRBJ1-1; D uncertain. This CDR3 contains 14 residues. Germline V gene lookup returns CDR1 MNHEY and CDR2 SVGAGI. V was pared by 1 base and J by 2 bases, with 8 bases between. The CDR3: CASSYLGENTEAFF. CDR3 in DNA: TGTGCCAGCAGTTACTTGGGTGAAAACACTGAAGCTTTCTTT.

The chain employs TRBV5-4 and TRBJ1-1; D is unresolved. CDR3 length: 14 residues. In germline, CDR1 is SGHNT, CDR2 YYREEE (reference sequence). Trimming removed 0 bases at V and 7 bases at J, with 13 bases between. The CDR3 DNA reads as TGTGCCAGCAGCTTGGGAGGGCGGTCTGGTGAAGCTTTCTTT. This codes for CASSLGGRSGEAFF.

This clone was detected only once. The chain links TRBV27 to TRBJ2-1; TRBD2 aligns across 11 bases. Looked up from germline, CDR1 is MNHEY and CDR2 is SMNVEV (reference sequence). CDR3 length: 14 amino acids. With V trimmed by 3 bases and J by 8 bases, 3 bases remained unmatched. CDR3 protein: CASSLTSGIYEQFF. DNA for the CDR3: TGTGCCAGCAGTTTGACTAGCGGGATATATGAGCAGTTCTTC.

This clone is a singleton in its sample. The chain is built from TRBV19 and TRBJ1-1; weak D call: TRBD1 (6 bases). Trimming shortened V by 9 bases and J by 1 base, and 15 bases separated the two germline ends. CDR1 and CDR2 from the germline V gene are LNHDA and SQIVND (reference sequence). This CDR3 region has 14 residues. The CDR3, as DNA: TGTGCCAGCTATCCCGGGACAAGGAACACTGAAGCTTTCTTT. This translates into CASYPGTRNTEAFF.

The chain has TRBV4-2 and TRBJ1-6, with D tentatively TRBD1 (5 bases). The CDR3 consists of 15 residues. The V gene's germline CDR1 is LGHNA and CDR2 YNFKEQ. V was clipped by 5 bases and J by 7 bases, with 15 bases between them. The CDR3 is CASSVSAGENSPLHF. The CDR3 nucleotides are TGTGCCAGCAGCGTATCCGCGGGGGAGAATTCACCCCTCCACTTT.

The chain is built from TRBV7-9 and TRBJ1-2; maybe TRBD1 (5 bases). The CDR3 is 13 residues long. V was pared by 0 bases and J by 6 bases, with 8 bases between. CDR1 is SEHNR and CDR2 is FQNEAQ in the germline V gene (reference sequence). The CDR3 nucleotides read TGTGCCAGCAGCTTAGCCAGGGCGGATGGCTACACCTTC. It yields the protein CASSLARADGYTF. Supplemented by reference TRBV7-9 and TRBJ1-2, the full variable domain reads DTGVSQNPRHKITKRGQNVTFRCDPISEHNRLYWYRQTLGQGPEFLTYFQNEAQLEKSRLLSDRFSAERPKGSFSTLEIQRTEQGDSAMYLCASSLARADGYTFGSGTRLTVV.

The chain combines TRBV5-4 with TRBJ1-1, with D tentatively TRBD1 (5 bases). Germline assignment: CDR1 SGHNT and CDR2 YYREEE (reference sequence). CDR3 length: 18 amino acids. V was cut by 4 bases and J by 2 bases, with 24 bases left in between. The chain's CDR3 is CASSRELKGVGQNTEAFF. The CDR3 DNA reads TGTGCCAGCAGCCGTGAGTTGAAAGGGGTCGGACAAAACACTGAAGCTTTCTTT.

The V call is TRBV11-2, the J call TRBJ1-6, with 8 bases matching TRBD1. J gave up 8 bases and V 5 bases, and 8 bases lay outside the gene matches. The CDR3 totals 15 residues. Germline CDR1 is SGHAT and CDR2 is FQNNGV. The CDR3 loop reads CASSRDTGGYSPLHF. CDR3 sequence (DNA): TGTGCCAGCAGCCGGGACACAGGGGGTTATTCACCCCTCCACTTT.

J is TRBJ1-5 and V is TRBV5-8; no reliable D call. The CDR3 sequence is 10 residues long. Trimming cost V 9 bases and J 11 bases, with 12 bases left between them. Germline assignment: CDR1 SGHTS and CDR2 YDEGEE. The CDR3 loop is CATSPWAQHF. In nucleotides, the CDR3 is TGTGCCACCTCACCCTGGGCCCAGCATTTT.

Only one count was recorded for this clone. This chain links TRBV21-1 with TRBJ2-5. TRBV21-1 has pseudogene status. CDR3 length: 13 residues. CDR3 coding DNA: TGTGCCAGCAGCAAAGACCCCAAAGAGACCCAGTACTTC. Translating gives CASSKDPKETQYF.

The V and J genes are TRBV5-5 and TRBJ1-4, with 9 bases fitting TRBD1. The V segment lost 4 bases and the J segment 7 bases; nucleotides outside the gene matches: 8. CDR1 and CDR2 (germline): SGHKS, YYEKEE (reference sequence). The CDR3 covers 15 residues. CDR3 DNA: TGTGCCAGCAGCCCTGGACAGGGGAGAGGTGAAAAACTGTTTTTT. Amino acids: CASSPGQGRGEKLFF.